Below, 21 T cell receptor beta chains from the same sample are listed, as sequenced in a study of T cell responses to AZD1222 COVID-19 vaccine. TCRdb's copy holds only in-frame clones and misses some; the assay was immunoSEQ multiplex PCR. The repertoire consists of around 130,000 clones, with around 85% occurring once and the leading ten covering about 1.5%. Material: peripheral blood, obtained on day 0 of AZD1222 vaccination. The origin of the receptors is an adult in good health.

This clone was counted once. The J gene is TRBJ2-2, the V gene TRBV30; 7 bases are a match to TRBD1. Germline-derived CDR1 and CDR2 are GTSNPN and SVGIG (reference sequence). The CDR3 contains 12 residues. V was clipped by 5 bases and J by 7 bases; unmatched bases: 4. The CDR3 DNA follows: TGTGCCTGGGGACAGGTAATCGGGGAGCTGTTTTTT. Protein sequence: CAWGQVIGELFF.

The rearrangement links TRBV19 to TRBJ2-3; D unclear. The CDR3 is 14 amino acids. Trimming removed 4 bases at V and 8 bases at J, with 16 bases between. From germline, CDR1 is LNHDA and CDR2 SQIVND (reference sequence). CDR3 protein: CASSRGSNLATQYF. The DNA of the CDR3 is TGTGCCAGTAGTAGGGGTAGTAATCTTGCTACGCAGTATTTT.

This clone was picked up one time. The genes are TRBV5-1 and TRBJ2-5; 12 positions match TRBD2. This CDR3 contains 16 residues. Germline lookup yields CDR1 SGHRS and CDR2 YFSETQ. Trimming at V came to 4 bases and at J to 3 bases, leaving 7 bases not matched to a gene. DNA for the CDR3: TGCGCCAGCAGCCCCGGACTAGCGGGGCCCGAAGAGACCCAGTACTTC. It translates to CASSPGLAGPEETQYF.

The chain joins TRBV7-2 to TRBJ1-2, with D unclear. The CDR3 length is 16 residues. CDR1 and CDR2 from the germline V gene are SGHTA and FQGNSA. Trimming removed 1 base from V and 2 bases from J, with 14 bases in between. The CDR3 spells CASSLGARRINYGYTF. The CDR3 DNA is TGTGCCAGCAGCTTAGGTGCCCGACGGATCAACTATGGCTACACCTTC.

This chain connects TRBV24-1 to TRBJ1-1; D possibly corresponds to TRBD1 (6 bases). Germline-derived CDR1 and CDR2 are KGHDR and SFDVKD. The CDR3 consists of 14 residues. Trimming took off 2 bases at V and 13 bases at J, with 19 bases between the two ends. CDR3 residues: CATSDSPRGTRGFF. The CDR3 nucleotides read TGTGCCACCAGTGATTCCCCAAGAGGGACAAGGGGTTTCTTT.

The count of this clone is one. The chain has TRBV18 and TRBJ2-5; D ambiguous. With 2 bases removed from V and 5 bases from J, the gap between germline ends came to 6 bases. CDR1 is KGHSH, CDR2 LQKENI, per germline. CDR3 length: 12 amino acids. The CDR3 spells CASSPRVETQYF. DNA of the CDR3: TGTGCCAGCTCACCAAGGGTGGAGACCCAGTACTTC. Full variable domain (missing parts from reference TRBV18 and TRBJ2-5): NAGVMQNPRHLVRRRGQEARLRCSPMKGHSHVYWYRQLPEEGLKFMVYLQKENIIDESGMPKERFSAEFPKEGPSILRIQQVVRGDSAAYFCASSPRVETQYFGPGTRLLVL.

A single count supports this clone. The CDR3 is CASSAGTANQPQHF. The CDR3 DNA reads TGTGCCAGCAGTGCCGGGACAGCTAATCAGCCCCAGCATTTT. The chain is built from TRBV2 and TRBJ1-5, with 7 bases aligning to TRBD1. Losses at the gene ends were 4 bases for V and 4 bases for J; bases not matched to a gene: 4. Looked up from germline, CDR1 is SNHLY and CDR2 is FYNNEI. The CDR3 is 14 amino acids.

This chain uses TRBV12-3 or TRBV12-4 with TRBJ1-1; TRBD1 is a possible D gene (5 bases). Deletions cut 6 bases from V and 3 bases from J, with 11 bases between. The CDR3 is made up of 13 amino acids. The CDR3 spells CASSPGTHTEAFF. CDR3 DNA: TGTGCCAGCAGCCCCGGGACCCACACTGAAGCTTTCTTT.

This chain uses TRBV30 with TRBJ2-1; 8 bases map to TRBD2. Germline-derived CDR1 and CDR2 are GTSNPN and SVGIG (reference sequence). After removal of 2 bases from V and 2 bases from J, the junction contained 11 bases not matched to a gene. The CDR3 runs to 17 residues. The CDR3 protein is CAWSPLRGRQAYNEQFF. CDR3 in DNA: TGTGCCTGGAGTCCTCTCCGCGGGAGGCAGGCCTACAATGAGCAGTTCTTC.

The rearrangement uses TRBV3-1 (or the pseudogene TRBV3-2) and TRBJ1-2; D might be TRBD1 (6 bases). The V gene's germline CDR1 is LGHDT and CDR2 YNNKEL (reference sequence). This CDR3 spans 15 amino acids. Between the trimmed V and J ends, which lost 0 bases and 8 bases, there was a span of 16 bases. CDR3 bases: TGTGCCAGCAGCCAAGATCTTCGGGGGGGCTTGGGCTACACCTTC. Encoded protein: CASSQDLRGGLGYTF.

The J gene is TRBJ2-5, the V gene TRBV24-1, with D possibly matching TRBD2 (6 bases). Germline CDR1 is KGHDR and CDR2 is SFDVKD. This CDR3 comprises 14 residues. V lost 5 bases and J 5 bases, leaving 14 bases between the germline ends. The CDR3 sequence is CATSVTGAGETQYF. The CDR3, as DNA: TGTGCCACCAGTGTTACGGGAGCAGGGGAGACCCAGTACTTC.

The gene calls are TRBV7-9 and TRBJ2-7, with 14 bases that match TRBD2. Germline V gives CDR1 SEHNR, CDR2 FQNEAQ (reference sequence). The V segment lost 5 bases and the J segment 2 bases; nucleotides outside the gene matches: 5. CDR3 size: 16 residues. The CDR3 loop reads CASSEWGLAGAYEQYF. CDR3 nucleotides: TGTGCCAGCAGCGAATGGGGACTAGCGGGGGCCTACGAGCAGTACTTC.

V is TRBV7-8 and J is TRBJ1-1; the match to TRBD1 covers 8 bases. After removal of 5 bases from V and 5 bases from J, the junction contained 13 bases not matched to a gene. The CDR3 has 16 residues. Germline-derived CDR1 and CDR2 are SGHVS and FQNEAQ. This chain's CDR3 is CASSPWGRQGKTEAFF. For the CDR3, the DNA is TGTGCCAGCAGCCCGTGGGGGAGACAGGGGAAAACTGAAGCTTTCTTT.

The rearrangement joins TRBV6-5 to TRBJ1-2; no clear D. Germline CDR1 reads MNHEY; CDR2 reads SVGAGI. V was pared by 4 bases and J by 3 bases, with 12 bases between. The CDR3 length is 14 residues. The CDR3 DNA sequence: TGTGCCAGCAGTTCCCGGGTTCTCGACTATGGCTACACCTTC. As protein: CASSSRVLDYGYTF.

The chain combines TRBV11-2 with TRBJ1-6; perhaps TRBD1 as D (5 bases). Germline lookup yields CDR1 SGHAT and CDR2 FQNNGV. CDR3 size: 17 residues. V was shortened by 1 base and J by 5 bases, with 15 bases between the two germline ends. The CDR3, as DNA: TGTGCCAGCAGCTTAGCGGTCGTAGGGGCCAATAATTCACCCCTCCACTTT. Amino acid sequence: CASSLAVVGANNSPLHF.

The V call is TRBV6-6, the J call TRBJ1-5, with no clear D. This CDR3 is built from 14 residues. Trimming left V 4 bases short and J 0 bases short, with 7 bases between. Germline assignment: CDR1 MNHNY and CDR2 SVGAGI (reference sequence). The CDR3 here is CASSWVDSNQPQHF. DNA of the CDR3: TGTGCCAGCAGTTGGGTAGATAGCAATCAGCCCCAGCATTTT.

The rearrangement joins TRBV30 to TRBJ1-6, with D perhaps TRBD1 (5 bases). The V gene lost 3 bases and the J gene lost 10 bases, with 19 bases spanning the gap. There are 15 residues in the CDR3. Germline CDR1 GTSNPN, CDR2 SVGIG (reference sequence). In DNA form, the CDR3 reads TGTGCCTGGAGCCCGGGGTCCAGGGTTGGCTCACCCCTCCACTTT. Protein sequence: CAWSPGSRVGSPLHF.

The rearrangement joins TRBV9 to TRBJ2-5; D gene ambiguous. Trimming left V 3 bases short and J 5 bases short, with 8 bases between. Germline V gives CDR1 SGDLS, CDR2 YYNGEE. The CDR3 length is 12 residues. In nucleotides, the CDR3 is TGTGCCAGCAGCGCCGTGGCGGAGACCCAGTACTTC. Its translation is CASSAVAETQYF.

This sequence joins TRBV2 and TRBJ1-2; a weak D match, TRBD1 (6 bases). CDR3 size: 18 residues. V shed 3 bases and J shed 1 base, with 21 bases lying between them. Germline V gene data show CDR1 as SNHLY and CDR2 as FYNNEI. This CDR3 is CASSDGGFVGAGNYGYTF. The CDR3 DNA follows: TGTGCCAGCAGTGACGGGGGCTTTGTAGGAGCCGGTAACTATGGCTACACCTTC.

The chain employs TRBV18 and TRBJ1-2, with a tentative D call TRBD1 (6 bases). Trimming took 6 bases from V and 3 from J, leaving 20 bases between them. CDR1 and CDR2 from the germline V gene are KGHSH and LQKENI. CDR3 length equals 16 residues. The CDR3 loop reads CASSPSDRTRDYGYTF. The CDR3 DNA reads TGTGCCAGCTCCCCCTCAGACAGGACACGGGACTATGGCTACACCTTC.

CDR3 region: CASSQLGGRYQETQYF. The CDR3 DNA sequence: TGTGCCAGCAGCCAGCTGGGAGGGCGATACCAAGAGACCCAGTACTTC. The chain couples TRBV7-9 to TRBJ2-5; the match to TRBD2 covers 7 bases. The CDR3 covers 16 residues. The junction had 9 bases not matched to a gene; V was cut back by 5 bases and J by 0 bases. Germline CDR1 is SEHNR and CDR2 is FQNEAQ (reference sequence).